This passage covers 11 T cell receptor beta chains from one sample sequenced in a study of regulatory T cells in long-lasting Graves disease (dated by TCRdb to about 2021). The sample's time point label is to be understood as: newly diagnosed GD, antithyroid drugs for less than 3 months. RNA was extracted from PBMCs in TRIzol for both TCR sequencing and RNA sequencing. Receptors were amplified or captured by multiplex PCR. Sequencing was carried out with an Illumina HiSeq 4000. CDR3 regions were amplified by Arm-PCR with iRepertoire HTBI primers to construct TCR beta libraries. TCRdb ran its own pipeline on the public reads, namely fastp trimming at Q25 and MiXCR clone calling, and kept in-frame beta chains. Every distinct CDR3 protein forms one entry, paired with its most common genes and DNA. The sample has 350,000 to 400,000 distinct CDR3 sequences on record, 15% to 20% of them singletons. The top ten hold 20% to 25% of the sample.

These same records also appear under a second study, on T cells in Graves' hyperthyroidism and ophthalmopathy.

This specimen consisted of peripheral blood mononuclear cells (PBMCs), obtained at new diagnosis, from a patient treated with antithyroid drugs. These receptors all come from a woman aged 18-30 years with Graves disease. Donor details come from another sample of the same person, matched by shared clones.

The chain uses TRBV7-9 and TRBJ1-2; possible D gene TRBD1, 6 bases. V dropped 1 base and J dropped 8 bases, with 11 bases sitting between them. The CDR3 contains 13 residues. From germline, CDR1 is SEHNR and CDR2 FQNEAQ (reference sequence). The CDR3 is CASSLGNRDGYTF. CDR3 nucleotides: TGTGCCAGCAGCTTAGGAAACAGGGACGGCTACACCTTC.

In this sample, this clonotype turned up a few times. One junction end does not reproduce the germline sequence, and a read error may be involved. The chain links TRBV5-5 to TRBJ1-4; D uncertain. Germline CDR1 is SGHKS and CDR2 is YYEKEE (reference sequence). The CDR3 contains 13 residues. The CDR3 is CASSLGGREKLFF. The CDR3 DNA follows: TGCGCCAGCAGCTTGGGAGGGCGGGAAAAACTGTTTTTT.

The table lists this clonotype with a few counts. The chain carries TRBV19 and TRBJ2-5; TRBD1 or TRBD2 may be the D gene (5 bases each). Germline V gene lookup returns CDR1 LNHDA and CDR2 SQIVND (reference sequence). This CDR3 contains 13 residues. The V end lost 8 bases, the J end lost 4 bases, and 14 bases lay between the germline ends. This CDR3 is CASRAIGGETQYF. The CDR3 DNA reads TGTGCCAGTCGGGCGATTGGGGGAGAGACCCAGTACTTC.

In the case of this clonotype: A much larger clone lies a single base off, so this may be a read error. The gene calls are TRBV6-1 and TRBJ2-5; 15 positions match TRBD2. This CDR3 has 19 residues. J gave up 4 bases and V 7 bases, and 16 bases lay outside the gene matches. The germline V gene encodes CDR1 MNHNS and CDR2 SASEGT. CDR3 loop: CASTTNGTSGGHTGETQYF. The CDR3 region has the DNA TGTGCCAGCACCACAAACGGGACTAGCGGGGGGCATACGGGAGAGACCCAGTACTTC.

The CDR3 loop reads CASSLFVGQGYNEQFF. CDR3 sequence (DNA): TGTGCCAGCAGCTTGTTTGTGGGACAGGGGTACAATGAGCAGTTCTTC. This sequence joins TRBV5-6 and TRBJ2-1; 10 bases match TRBD1. The germline V gene has CDR1 SGHDT and CDR2 YYEEEE. This CDR3 is 16 amino acids long. The trim removed 1 base at V and 4 bases at J, leaving 5 bases unmatched.

This clonotype has a handful of counts. The CDR3 sequence is CASSQWDSGLNYGYTF. CDR3 coding DNA: TGTGCCAGCAGTCAATGGGACAGCGGTTTAAACTATGGCTACACCTTC. The genes are TRBV28 and TRBJ1-2; 7 positions match TRBD1. Trimming took 5 bases from V and 2 from J; bases not matched to a gene: 11. The CDR3 length is 16 residues. Germline V gene sequence: CDR1 MDHEN, CDR2 SYDVKM.

This clonotype was picked up many times. The chain recombines TRBV7-8 with TRBJ1-5; D ambiguous. Germline V gene lookup returns CDR1 SGHVS and CDR2 FQNEAQ. The CDR3 spans 14 residues. Trimming took 5 bases from V and 0 from J, leaving 8 bases between them. The CDR3 loop is CASSIPYSNQPQHF. CDR3 coding DNA: TGTGCCAGCAGCATTCCCTATAGCAATCAGCCCCAGCATTTT.

The chain uses TRBV5-1 and TRBJ2-6; 7 bases are a match to TRBD1. J gave up 0 bases and V 4 bases, and 4 bases lay outside the gene matches. Germline-derived CDR1 and CDR2 are SGHRS and YFSETQ. The CDR3 runs 16 residues. The CDR3 region is CASSRDRFSGANVLTF. The DNA for the CDR3 is TGCGCCAGCAGCCGGGACAGATTCTCTGGGGCCAACGTCCTGACTTTC.

At least ten counts were recorded for this clonotype. The chain links TRBV2 to TRBJ1-5, with D maybe TRBD1 (5 bases). The CDR3 runs 13 residues. Germline assignment: CDR1 SNHLY and CDR2 FYNNEI. The V end lost 6 bases, the J end lost 4 bases, and 10 bases lay between the germline ends. The CDR3 loop is CASRQDMNQPQHF. The CDR3 nucleotides read TGTGCCAGCAGACAGGACATGAATCAGCCCCAGCATTTT.

In its sample, this clonotype was seen many times. This chain links TRBV20-1 with TRBJ1-1; D ambiguous. Germline values: CDR1 DFQATT, CDR2 SNEGSKA (reference sequence). V lost 5 bases, J lost 3 bases, and 16 bases lay in between. This CDR3 has 14 residues. CDR3 DNA: TGCAGTGCTGCTAGCACCACCTGGGACACTGAAGCTTTCTTT. Encoded protein: CSAASTTWDTEAFF.

This clonotype occurred many times. This chain links TRBV28 with TRBJ2-3, with D perhaps TRBD2 (5 bases). V was pared by 3 bases and J by 2 bases, with 12 bases between. CDR1 and CDR2 (germline): MDHEN, SYDVKM. There are 15 residues in the CDR3. The CDR3 sequence: CASSLSRADTDTQYF. The CDR3 bases are TGTGCCAGCAGTTTGTCGCGGGCTGACACAGATACGCAGTATTTT.